Following are 30 T cell receptor beta chains from one sample sequenced in a study of radiotherapy plus CTLA-4 blockade in lung cancer. Sequenced by immunoSEQ multiplex PCR; TCRdb stores in-frame clones only, minus some. The repertoire consists of over 60,000 clones, with over 75% occurring once and the leading ten covering over 35%. The sequences come from peripheral blood, collected from a patient treated with radiotherapy plus ipilimumab. The origin of the receptors is a human donor with non-small cell lung cancer that progressed on radiotherapy plus ipilimumab.

V and J are TRBV2 and TRBJ1-2; D gene uncertain. This CDR3 is 17 amino acids long. CDR1 is SNHLY and CDR2 is FYNNEI in the germline V gene. V was clipped by 3 bases and J by 2 bases, with 19 bases between them. For the CDR3, the DNA is TGTGCCAGCAGTGAGGGTGTTGGGTTAGGGCAGAACTATGGCTACACCTTC. Protein: CASSEGVGLGQNYGYTF. The full variable domain, completed using reference TRBV2 and TRBJ1-2, is EPEVTQTPSHQVTQMGQEVILRCVPISNHLYFYWYRQILGQKVEFLVSFYNNEISEKSEIFDDQFSVERPDGSNFTLKIRSTKLEDSAMYFCASSEGVGLGQNYGYTFGSGTRLTVV.

V is TRBV18 and J is TRBJ2-7; D is ambiguous. The CDR3 contains 13 residues. Germline CDR1 is KGHSH and CDR2 is LQKENI. The germline V and J ends were trimmed by 5 bases and 1 base, with 9 bases remaining between them. The CDR3 sequence is CASSRDPSYEQYF. The CDR3 DNA sequence: TGTGCCAGCTCAAGAGACCCATCCTACGAGCAGTACTTC.

The chain has TRBV27 and TRBJ2-3; D remains ambiguous. The CDR3 totals 15 residues. Deletions cut 5 bases from V and 1 base from J, with 13 bases between. Germline V gives CDR1 MNHEY, CDR2 SMNVEV (reference sequence). The CDR3 sequence is CASSGRIRGTDTQYF. CDR3 sequence (DNA): TGTGCCAGCAGTGGTCGGATACGGGGCACAGATACGCAGTATTTT.

This clone was counted once. V is TRBV7-9 and J is TRBJ2-1; 12 bases are shared with TRBD2. V trimming: 4 bases; J trimming: 7 bases; junction bases outside the gene matches: 5. The CDR3 sequence is 15 residues long. Per the germline V gene, CDR1 is SEHNR and CDR2 is FQNEAQ (reference sequence). The CDR3 nucleotides read TGTGCCAGCAGCTCGTCTAGCGGGAGGGGGAATGAGCAGTTCTTC. Its translation: CASSSSSGRGNEQFF.

The chain couples TRBV29-1 to TRBJ2-1; no clear D gene. Trimming pared 3 bases from V and 3 bases from J, leaving 15 bases between. In germline, CDR1 is SQVTM, CDR2 ANQGSEA. This CDR3 is built from 15 residues. CDR3 sequence: CSVDGWRDVYNEQFF. DNA for the CDR3: TGCAGCGTTGACGGTTGGAGAGATGTCTACAATGAGCAGTTCTTC.

This chain links TRBV19 with TRBJ1-2; 7 bases agree with TRBD1. The junction had 9 bases not matched to a gene; V was cut back by 6 bases and J by 8 bases. CDR1 is LNHDA and CDR2 is SQIVND in the germline V gene (reference sequence). The CDR3 extends over 13 amino acids. CDR3 protein: CASRDRFDSGYTF. Written as DNA, the CDR3 is TGTGCCAGTAGGGACAGGTTCGATAGCGGCTACACCTTC.

The V call is TRBV7-6, the J call TRBJ2-7; 7 nucleotides match TRBD1. CDR1 and CDR2 from the germline V gene are SGHVS and FNYEAQ. This CDR3 has 14 amino acids. The junction had 3 bases not matched to a gene; V was cut back by 4 bases and J by 0 bases. CDR3 region: CASSSRQGSYEQYF. For the CDR3, the DNA is TGTGCCAGCAGCTCAAGACAGGGCTCCTACGAGCAGTACTTC.

The chain employs TRBV6-1 and TRBJ1-4; no clear D. The V and J ends lost 5 bases and 5 bases respectively, with 12 bases between them. CDR3 length: 14 residues. Germline values: CDR1 MNHNS, CDR2 SASEGT. CDR3 DNA sequence: TGTGCCAGCAGTTTTGGACCGCTGAATGAAAAACTGTTTTTT. Translation gives CASSFGPLNEKLFF.

The V call is TRBV2, the J call TRBJ2-1; D unresolved. Germline V gives CDR1 SNHLY, CDR2 FYNNEI. This CDR3 has 14 amino acids. V lost 5 bases, J lost 1 base, and 9 bases lay in between. The CDR3 region is CASSSLGSYNEQFF. The CDR3 DNA reads as TGTGCCAGCAGTAGTTTAGGGTCCTACAATGAGCAGTTCTTC.

V and J are TRBV12-5 and TRBJ2-3; 10 bases align to TRBD2. The J segment lost 5 bases and the V segment lost 2 bases, leaving 4 bases of the junction unmatched. The germline V gene has CDR1 LGHNT and CDR2 FRNRAP. The CDR3 consists of 15 residues. CDR3 sequence (DNA): TGTGCTAGTGGTTTGACTAGCGGGATGGTAGATACGCAGTATTTT. Encoded protein: CASGLTSGMVDTQYF.

The gene calls are TRBV6-5 and TRBJ2-7; no reliable D call. CDR1 and CDR2 (germline): MNHEY, SVGAGI. This CDR3 spans 15 amino acids. Trimming stripped 2 bases from V and 0 bases from J, with 11 bases between. The CDR3 reads CASSYPDTFSYEQYF. The DNA of the CDR3 is TGTGCCAGCAGTTACCCCGACACCTTCTCCTACGAGCAGTACTTC.

The chain uses TRBV5-4 and TRBJ2-3, with 11 positions matching TRBD2. The ends lost 2 bases at V and 2 bases at J; junction bases unmatched: 4. Per the germline V gene, CDR1 is SGHNT and CDR2 is YYREEE (reference sequence). The length of the CDR3 is 16 residues. The CDR3 coding sequence is TGTGCCAGCAGCTTAGGGACTAGCGGAATCACAGATACGCAGTATTTT. Its protein is CASSLGTSGITDTQYF. The whole variable domain, filled in from reference TRBV5-4 and TRBJ2-3, reads ETGVTQSPTHLIKTRGQQVTLRCSSQSGHNTVSWYQQALGQGPQFIFQYYREEENGRGNFPPRFSGLQFPNYSSELNVNALELDDSALYLCASSLGTSGITDTQYFGPGTRLTVL.

The gene calls are TRBV6-6 and TRBJ2-7, with a weak D call TRBD2 (6 bases). The CDR3 has 16 residues. Trimming took off 3 bases at V and 4 bases at J, with 19 bases between the two ends. Germline lookup yields CDR1 MNHNY and CDR2 SVGAGI (reference sequence). The CDR3 is CASSYLGGPFSYEQYV. The CDR3 nucleotides are TGTGCCAGCAGTTATTTGGGGGGACCGTTTAGTTACGAGCAGTACGTC.

This clone was picked up one time. The chain combines TRBV27 with TRBJ2-1; D tentatively fits TRBD1 or TRBD2 (5 bases each). CDR1 is MNHEY and CDR2 is SMNVEV in the germline V gene (reference sequence). The CDR3 contains 13 residues. Trimming left V 6 bases short and J 5 bases short, with 11 bases between. The CDR3 bases are TGTGCCAGCAGGCTCCTGGGGGACAATGAGCAGTTCTTC. Encoded protein: CASRLLGDNEQFF.

V gene TRBV29-1 combines with J gene TRBJ1-1; tentatively, D is TRBD1 (6 bases). The CDR3 sequence is 12 residues long. In germline, CDR1 is SQVTM, CDR2 ANQGSEA. Trimming pared 6 bases from V and 3 bases from J, leaving 11 bases between. As DNA, the CDR3 is TGCAGCGTCCTATCAGGGGACACTGAAGCTTTCTTT. It codes for CSVLSGDTEAFF. Variable domain in full (rest from reference TRBV29-1 and TRBJ1-1): SAVISQKPSRDICQRGTSLTIQCQVDSQVTMMFWYRQQPGQSLTLIATANQGSEATYESGFVIDKFPISRPNLTFSTLTVSNMSPEDSSIYLCSVLSGDTEAFFGQGTRLTVV.

The chain uses TRBV11-2 and TRBJ2-1; TRBD2 might be the D (6 bases). CDR1 is SGHAT, CDR2 FQNNGV, per germline. The CDR3 totals 15 residues. V shed 5 bases and J shed 2 bases, with 13 bases lying between them. CDR3: CASSLNSGPYNEQFF. The CDR3 nucleotides are TGTGCCAGCAGCCTCAATAGCGGACCCTACAATGAGCAGTTCTTC.

This clone was detected only once. The J gene is TRBJ1-1, the V gene TRBV5-1, with D maybe TRBD1 (5 bases). The CDR3 sequence is 15 residues long. Germline V CDR1 and CDR2: SGHRS, YFSETQ. The V end was cut by 0 bases, the J end by 7 bases, with 16 bases between. The CDR3 loop is CASSLEIGGLGEAFF. CDR3 coding DNA: TGCGCCAGCAGCTTGGAAATCGGGGGATTGGGTGAAGCTTTCTTT.

The chain employs TRBV2 and TRBJ2-2, with 8 bases matching TRBD1. The CDR3 loop spans 17 amino acids. Germline assignment: CDR1 SNHLY and CDR2 FYNNEI. V trimming: 7 bases; J trimming: 6 bases; junction bases outside the gene matches: 16. The chain's CDR3 is CASKKENRGVTPGELFF. CDR3 in DNA: TGTGCCAGCAAAAAGGAAAACAGGGGGGTTACCCCCGGGGAGCTGTTTTTT.

The rearrangement uses TRBV30 and TRBJ1-1; D uncertain. The CDR3 length is 15 residues. The ends were cut back, 1 base at V and 1 base at J, with 13 bases in the middle. Germline CDR1 and CDR2: GTSNPN and SVGIG (reference sequence). CDR3 sequence: CAWSDLGVPNTEAFF. The DNA of the CDR3 is TGTGCCTGGAGTGATCTCGGGGTCCCGAACACTGAAGCTTTCTTT.

A note on this clone: Other DNA sequences within the sample encode an identical CDR3. The rearrangement joins TRBV11-2 to TRBJ1-1; D not resolved. The V gene lost 2 bases and the J gene lost 1 base, with 5 bases spanning the gap. The CDR3 covers 13 residues. Germline CDR1 SGHAT, CDR2 FQNNGV. Here the CDR3 DNA reads TGTGCCAGCAGCTTAAGGGAGAACACTGAAGCTTTCTTT. Amino acids: CASSLRENTEAFF.

The chain recombines TRBV19 with TRBJ1-1; possibly TRBD1 for D (5 bases). CDR3 length equals 13 residues. Germline CDR1 is LNHDA and CDR2 is SQIVND (reference sequence). Trimming pared 8 bases from V and 2 bases from J, leaving 12 bases between. CDR3 in amino acids: CASVARANTEAFF. The CDR3 DNA sequence: TGTGCCAGTGTTGCCAGGGCAAACACTGAAGCTTTCTTT.

The chain links TRBV27 to TRBJ1-1, with a weak D call TRBD1 (5 bases). The CDR3 covers 14 residues. Per germline, CDR1 MNHEY and CDR2 SMNVEV (reference sequence). The V end was cut by 6 bases, the J end by 2 bases, with 13 bases between. CDR3: CASRISGTNTEAFF. CDR3 DNA: TGTGCCAGCAGAATTTCCGGGACCAACACTGAAGCTTTCTTT.

The chain links TRBV6-5 to TRBJ1-2; D not certain. CDR1 and CDR2 from the germline V gene are MNHEY and SVGAGI. With 6 bases removed from V and 2 bases from J, the gap between germline ends came to 7 bases. The CDR3 loop spans 12 amino acids. As DNA, the CDR3 is TGTGCCAGCAGGGACCGAAACTATGGCTACACCTTC. Translation gives CASRDRNYGYTF.

V gene TRBV7-8 combines with J gene TRBJ2-1, with D possibly matching TRBD2 (5 bases). Germline CDR1 and CDR2: SGHVS and FQNEAQ. The V and J ends lost 2 bases and 0 bases respectively, with 14 bases between them. This CDR3 region has 17 residues. The CDR3, as DNA: TGTGCCAGCAGCTTATTCGAAGCGGAAAGCTCCTACAATGAGCAGTTCTTC. Translating gives CASSLFEAESSYNEQFF.

This clone was seen more than once but under ten times. The chain employs TRBV5-4 and TRBJ1-3; the match to TRBD1 covers 7 bases. The germline V gene has CDR1 SGHNT and CDR2 YYREEE (reference sequence). Unmatched junction bases numbered 3, after V lost 4 bases and J lost 2 bases. The CDR3 runs to 14 residues. CDR3 loop: CASSLGTAGNTIYF. Written as DNA, the CDR3 is TGTGCCAGCAGCCTTGGGACAGCTGGAAACACCATATATTTT.

J is TRBJ2-3 and V is TRBV28; D not certain. With 6 bases removed from V and 4 bases from J, the gap between germline ends came to 8 bases. This CDR3 is built from 12 residues. The germline V gene encodes CDR1 MDHEN and CDR2 SYDVKM. CDR3 DNA: TGTGCCAGCAGCCGAGATGCAGATACGCAGTATTTT. This sequence encodes CASSRDADTQYF.

The chain links TRBV6-1 to TRBJ2-7, with D possibly being TRBD1 (6 bases). The CDR3 extends over 14 amino acids. The V gene lost 6 bases and the J gene lost 4 bases, with 16 bases spanning the gap. In germline, CDR1 is MNHNS, CDR2 SASEGT. In nucleotides, the CDR3 is TGTGCCAGCAGATCCACCGGGACAAGTTACGAGCAGTACGTC. Its protein is CASRSTGTSYEQYV.

The rearrangement links TRBV19 to TRBJ1-4; D gene unclear. Germline-derived CDR1 and CDR2 are LNHDA and SQIVND (reference sequence). Between the trimmed V and J ends, which lost 7 bases and 0 bases, there was a span of 12 bases. The CDR3 contains 15 residues. The CDR3 here is CASTSRGSTNEKLFF. CDR3 DNA sequence: TGTGCCAGTACCTCCCGAGGGTCAACTAATGAAAAACTGTTTTTT.

V usage is TRBV2 and J usage is TRBJ2-7; D may be TRBD2 (5 bases). The V end lost 7 bases, the J end lost 6 bases, and 10 bases lay between the germline ends. CDR3 length equals 11 residues. CDR1 SNHLY and CDR2 FYNNEI come from the germline V gene. The CDR3 region has the DNA TGTGCCAGCACTCGAGAGGGCGAGCAGTACTTC. Protein product: CASTREGEQYF. Full variable domain (rest looked up from reference TRBV2 and TRBJ2-7): EPEVTQTPSHQVTQMGQEVILRCVPISNHLYFYWYRQILGQKVEFLVSFYNNEISEKSEIFDDQFSVERPDGSNFTLKIRSTKLEDSAMYFCASTREGEQYFGPGTRLTVT.

V gene TRBV5-6 combines with J gene TRBJ2-3; 7 bases align to TRBD1. The V gene's germline CDR1 is SGHDT and CDR2 YYEEEE. Trimming at V came to 3 bases and at J to 0 bases, leaving 4 bases not matched to a gene. This CDR3 is 15 amino acids long. The CDR3 loop reads CASSSDRASTDTQYF. CDR3 coding DNA: TGTGCCAGCAGCTCCGACAGGGCCAGCACAGATACGCAGTATTTT. Together with reference TRBV5-6 and TRBJ2-3, the CDR3 gives the full variable domain: DAGVTQSPTHLIKTRGQQVTLRCSPKSGHDTVSWYQQALGQGPQFIFQYYEEEERQRGNFPDRFSGHQFPNYSSELNVNALLLGDSALYLCASSSDRASTDTQYFGPGTRLTVL.